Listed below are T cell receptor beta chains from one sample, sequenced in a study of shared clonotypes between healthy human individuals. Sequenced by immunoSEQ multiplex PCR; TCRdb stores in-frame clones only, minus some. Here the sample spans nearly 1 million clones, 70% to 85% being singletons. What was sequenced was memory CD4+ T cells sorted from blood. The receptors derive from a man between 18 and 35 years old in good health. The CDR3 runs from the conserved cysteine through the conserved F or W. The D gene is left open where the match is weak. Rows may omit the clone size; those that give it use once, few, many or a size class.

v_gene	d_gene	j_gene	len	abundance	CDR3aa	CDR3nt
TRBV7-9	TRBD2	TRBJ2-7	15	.	CASSLGGTRSYEQYF	TGTGCCAGCAGCTTAGGTGGGACTAGGTCCTACGAGCAGTACTTC
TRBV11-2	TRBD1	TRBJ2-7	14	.	CASSLSQGAYEQYF	TGTGCCAGCAGCTTATCACAGGGGGCCTACGAGCAGTACTTC
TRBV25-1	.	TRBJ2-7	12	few	CASSPDGIEQYF	TGTGCCAGCAGCCCCGACGGAATCGAGCAGTACTTC
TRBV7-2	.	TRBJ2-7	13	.	CASSLNFLYEQYF	TGTGCCAGCAGCTTAAACTTTCTCTACGAGCAGTACTTC
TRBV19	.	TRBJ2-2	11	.	CASRTAGELFF	TGTGCCAGCCGGACGGCCGGGGAGCTGTTTTTT
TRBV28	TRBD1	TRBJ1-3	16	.	CASSPGGTAGGNTIYF	TGTGCCAGCAGTCCAGGCGGGACAGCGGGCGGAAACACCATATATTTT
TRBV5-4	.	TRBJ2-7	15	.	CASSRDPTPIYEQYF	TGTGCCAGCAGTCGGGACCCAACTCCCATCTACGAGCAGTACTTC
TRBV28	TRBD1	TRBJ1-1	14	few	CASSPRTGYTEAFF	TGTGCCAGCAGTCCCCGGACAGGATACACTGAAGCTTTCTTT
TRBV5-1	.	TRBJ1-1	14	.	CASSNGQVNTEAFF	TGCGCCAGCAGCAATGGACAAGTGAACACTGAAGCTTTCTTT
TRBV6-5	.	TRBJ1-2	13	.	CASSYRAAHGYTF	TGTGCCAGCAGTTATAGGGCCGCTCATGGCTACACCTTC
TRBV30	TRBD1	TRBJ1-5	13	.	CAWKGQGNQPQHF	TGTGCCTGGAAAGGACAGGGGAATCAGCCCCAGCATTTT
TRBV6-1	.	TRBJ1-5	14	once	CASNEAGMVQPQHF	TGTGCCAGCAATGAAGCAGGAATGGTTCAGCCCCAGCATTTT
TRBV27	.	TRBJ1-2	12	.	CASSRPGQGYTF	TGTGCCAGCAGTAGGCCAGGGCAAGGCTACACCTTC
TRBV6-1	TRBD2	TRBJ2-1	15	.	CASRAGTSVHNEQFF	TGTGCCAGCCGAGCGGGGACTAGCGTCCACAATGAGCAGTTCTTC
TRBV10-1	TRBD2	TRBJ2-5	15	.	CASSPGLAGQETQYF	TGCGCCAGCAGCCCGGGACTAGCGGGGCAAGAGACCCAGTACTTC
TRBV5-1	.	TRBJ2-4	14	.	CASSFDRAEGIQYF	TGCGCCAGCAGCTTCGACAGGGCGGAGGGCATTCAGTACTTC
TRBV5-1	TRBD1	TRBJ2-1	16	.	CASANSRDRDYNEQFF	TGCGCCAGCGCAAACTCCCGGGACAGGGATTACAATGAGCAGTTCTTC
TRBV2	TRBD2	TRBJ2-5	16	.	CASRGPLAGGQETQYF	TGTGCCAGCAGGGGGCCCCTAGCGGGGGGTCAAGAGACCCAGTACTTC
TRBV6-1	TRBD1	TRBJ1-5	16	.	CASSVPAGQTNQPQHF	TGTGCCAGCAGTGTCCCCGCGGGACAGACTAATCAGCCCCAGCATTTT
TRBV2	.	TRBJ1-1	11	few	CASSDLTEAFF	TGTGCCAGCAGTGACCTCACTGAAGCTTTCTTT
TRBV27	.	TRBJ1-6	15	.	CASSLQQTYNSPLHF	TGTGCCAGCAGTTTACAGCAGACTTATAATTCACCCCTCCACTTT
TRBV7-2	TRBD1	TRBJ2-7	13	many	CASSAAGGGEQYF	TGTGCCAGCAGCGCGGCAGGGGGCGGCGAGCAGTACTTC
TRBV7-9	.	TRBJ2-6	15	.	CASSLGSSGANVLTF	TGTGCCAGCAGCTTAGGGTCCTCTGGGGCCAACGTCCTGACTTTC
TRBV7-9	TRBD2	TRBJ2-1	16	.	CASSLGTSGGEYEQFF	TGTGCCAGCAGCTTAGGGACTAGCGGGGGGGAATATGAGCAGTTCTTC
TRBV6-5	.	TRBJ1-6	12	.	CASRSEDSPLHF	TGTGCCAGCAGGTCGGAAGATTCACCCCTCCACTTT
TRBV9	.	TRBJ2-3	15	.	CASSVGPRPTDTQYF	TGTGCCAGCAGCGTAGGTCCTAGGCCCACAGATACGCAGTATTTT
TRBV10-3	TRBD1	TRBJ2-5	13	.	CAISRDSVGTQYF	TGTGCCATCAGTCGGGACAGCGTGGGGACCCAGTACTTC
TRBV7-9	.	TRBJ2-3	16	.	CASSLTGQLNTDTQYF	TGTGCCAGCAGCTTGACAGGTCAGCTAAACACAGATACGCAGTATTTT
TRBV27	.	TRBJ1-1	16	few	CASSLWAGAYGTEAFF	TGTGCCAGCAGTCTTTGGGCTGGGGCGTATGGAACTGAAGCTTTCTTT
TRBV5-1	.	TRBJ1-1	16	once	CASSLNGAGGNTEAFF	TGCGCCAGCAGCTTGAATGGGGCCGGCGGGAACACTGAAGCTTTCTTT
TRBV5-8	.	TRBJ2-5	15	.	CASSFLFPDWETQYF	TGTGCCAGCAGCTTCTTATTCCCCGATTGGGAGACCCAGTACTTC
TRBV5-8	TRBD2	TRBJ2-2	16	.	CASSLVAGVKTGELFF	TGTGCCAGCAGCTTGGTGGCGGGAGTTAAGACCGGGGAGCTGTTTTTT
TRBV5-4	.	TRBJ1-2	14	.	CASSLKVYPYGYTF	TGTGCCAGCAGCTTGAAGGTTTATCCCTATGGCTACACCTTC
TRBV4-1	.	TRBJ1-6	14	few	CASSLLSYDSPLHF	TGCGCCAGCAGCCTGCTTTCCTATGATTCACCCCTCCACTTT
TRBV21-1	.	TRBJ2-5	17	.	CASSKALRTARLETQYF	TGTGCCAGCAGCAAAGCGCTTAGGACAGCTCGTTTAGAGACCCAGTACTTC
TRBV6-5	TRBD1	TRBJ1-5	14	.	CASRTGTGGQPQHF	TGTGCCAGCAGAACCGGGACAGGGGGTCAGCCCCAGCATTTT
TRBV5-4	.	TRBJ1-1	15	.	CASSLPTGFSTEAFF	TGTGCCAGCAGCCTCCCCACGGGGTTTAGTACTGAAGCTTTCTTT
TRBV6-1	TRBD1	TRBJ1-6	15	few	CASTEGTGSGSPLHF	TGTGCCAGCACCGAAGGGACAGGGAGCGGTTCACCCCTCCACTTT
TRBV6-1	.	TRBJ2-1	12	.	CASSADYNEQFF	TGTGCCAGCAGTGCAGACTACAATGAGCAGTTCTTC
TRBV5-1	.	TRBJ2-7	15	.	CASSPDGRRSGEQYF	TGCGCCAGCAGCCCGGACGGACGTAGAAGCGGGGAGCAGTACTTC
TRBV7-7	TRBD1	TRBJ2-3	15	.	CASSLGTDSTDTQYF	TGTGCTAGCAGCTTAGGGACAGATAGCACAGATACGCAGTATTTT
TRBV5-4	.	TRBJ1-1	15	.	CASSRALQEVTEAFF	TGTGCCAGCAGCCGGGCCCTACAGGAGGTAACTGAAGCTTTCTTT
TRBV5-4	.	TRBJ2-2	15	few	CASSPGGGNTGELFF	TGTGCCAGCAGCCCCGGAGGAGGGAACACCGGGGAGCTGTTTTTT
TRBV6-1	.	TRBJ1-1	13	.	CASSERVYTEAFF	TGTGCCAGCAGTGAAAGGGTGTACACTGAAGCTTTCTTT
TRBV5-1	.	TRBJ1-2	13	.	CASSLGGDDGYTF	TGCGCCAGCAGCTTGGGAGGGGATGATGGCTACACCTTC